This T cell receptor beta chain was retrieved from a study of T cells in Graves' hyperthyroidism and ophthalmopathy. General study results and limits: A model of 13 V-J features distinguished ophthalmopathy from stable hyperthyroidism.

Germline values: CDR1 DFQATT, CDR2 SNEGSKA (reference sequence). J gave up 3 bases and V 6 bases, and 8 bases lay outside the gene matches. The CDR3 sequence is 15 residues long. RNA transcripts were the template for amplifying TCR beta CDR3 regions. Carried out on the TCR CDR3, a first-round RT-PCR used the HTBI primer set. TCRdb ran MiXCR on the multiplex PCR reads and lists one entry per CDR3 protein. Of around 350,000 distinct CDR3 sequences in the sample, less than 20% were seen once. Many counts were recorded for this clonotype. What it binds is unknown. The V and J genes are TRBV20-1 and TRBJ2-1, with TRBD2 matching 10 bases. Sequencing was done on a sample of blood. The TCR comes from a woman under 30 with Graves' hyperthyroidism that later progressed to Graves' ophthalmopathy. CDR3 DNA sequence: TGCAGTGCGTGGACTAGCGGAGACAACTACAATGAGCAGTTCTTC. Residues: CSAWTSGDNYNEQFF.